One and the same sample provided the 22 T cell receptor beta chains below, sequenced in a study of T cell responses to AZD1222 COVID-19 vaccine. The assay was immunoSEQ multiplex PCR, and TCRdb's table has in-frame clones only and misses some. The sample lists approximately 180,000 clones, about 90% occurring once. The source material was peripheral blood, sampled on day 0 of AZD1222 vaccination. All receptors derive from an adult in good health.

The V gene is TRBV5-1, the J gene TRBJ2-4; tentative D call: TRBD1 (6 bases). Germline-derived CDR1 and CDR2 are SGHRS and YFSETQ. The CDR3 has 15 amino acids. Trimming left V 5 bases short and J 0 bases short, with 12 bases between. CDR3 nucleotides: TGCGCCAGCAGTCCGGACAGTCTAGCCAAAAACATTCAGTACTTC. It is translated as CASSPDSLAKNIQYF.

This clone is labeled medium-sized. The V gene is TRBV10-3, the J gene TRBJ2-3; 9 bases line up with TRBD1. Germline CDR1 is ENHRY and CDR2 is SYGVKD. The CDR3 length is 16 residues. With V trimmed by 3 bases and J by 5 bases, 9 bases remained unmatched. Written as DNA, the CDR3 is TGTGCCATCAGTGACCCCGGGACAGGGCATCAAGATACGCAGTATTTT. This encodes CAISDPGTGHQDTQYF.

This clone was counted a single time. This chain connects TRBV29-1 to TRBJ1-2; TRBD1 agrees at 8 bases. V shed 3 bases and J 7 bases; nucleotides not matched to a gene: 4. This CDR3 region has 12 residues. Germline V gene lookup returns CDR1 SQVTM and CDR2 ANQGSEA. The DNA for the CDR3 is TGCAGCGTTGAGGACAGGGTCTCTGGCTACACCTTC. Its protein product is CSVEDRVSGYTF.

This chain connects TRBV6-5 to TRBJ1-5, with TRBD1 matching over 8 bases. There are 14 residues in the CDR3. V lost 6 bases, J lost 9 bases, and 10 bases stayed unmatched. Germline V gives CDR1 MNHEY, CDR2 SVGAGI. CDR3 residues: CASSLDRGRGPQHF. The DNA for the CDR3 is TGTGCCAGCAGCCTAGACAGGGGCCGGGGGCCCCAGCATTTT.

In nucleotides, the CDR3 is TGTGCCGGAAGTAGAACTAGCGCTTCTCCGGATACGCAGTATTTT. Residues: CAGSRTSASPDTQYF. V usage is TRBV30 and J usage is TRBJ2-3, with 7 nucleotides matching TRBD2. The CDR3 contains 15 residues. V lost 8 bases to trimming and J lost 6 bases; unmatched junction nucleotides: 17. Germline V gene lookup returns CDR1 GTSNPN and CDR2 SVGIG (reference sequence).

The chain employs TRBV3-1 (or the pseudogene TRBV3-2) and TRBJ2-1; TRBD2 matches at 7 bases. There are 16 residues in the CDR3. The junction had 6 bases not matched to a gene; V was cut back by 1 base and J by 3 bases. Germline V lookup: CDR1 LGHDT, CDR2 YNNKEL (reference sequence). The CDR3 sequence is CASSQAIRGSYNEQFF. The CDR3 nucleotides are TGTGCCAGCAGCCAAGCGATCCGCGGGAGCTACAATGAGCAGTTCTTC.

With regard to this clone: Other nucleotide sequences in the sample specify the same CDR3. The chain employs TRBV28 and TRBJ1-5; D is unresolved. Germline CDR1 is MDHEN and CDR2 is SYDVKM. This CDR3 has 12 amino acids. Trimming removed 6 bases at V and 4 bases at J, with 7 bases between. This CDR3 is CASRDSNQPQHF. The DNA of the CDR3 is TGTGCCAGCAGGGACTCTAATCAGCCCCAGCATTTT.

The genes are TRBV6-5 and TRBJ1-1; TRBD1 might be the D (5 bases). This CDR3 is 15 amino acids long. Germline V gene lookup returns CDR1 MNHEY and CDR2 SVGAGI. Between the trimmed V and J ends, which lost 2 bases and 4 bases, there was a span of 14 bases. The CDR3 nucleotides read TGTGCCAGCAGTTACGGGCAGGGCTTAGGCACTGAAGCTTTCTTT. Translation gives CASSYGQGLGTEAFF.

V and J are TRBV28 and TRBJ1-4, with TRBD1 matching over 8 bases. The V gene's germline CDR1 is MDHEN and CDR2 SYDVKM. CDR3 length: 15 amino acids. Germline trimming cut 4 bases from V and 10 bases from J; bases unmatched to any gene: 11. The CDR3 DNA is TGTGCCAGCAGTTCCTTGACAGGGGTTGAGGTAAAACTGTTTTTT. Translation gives CASSSLTGVEVKLFF.

This chain links TRBV5-5 with TRBJ2-3; 8 bases agree with TRBD2. This CDR3 has 16 residues. Per germline, CDR1 SGHKS and CDR2 YYEKEE (reference sequence). After removal of 1 base from V and 4 bases from J, the junction contained 8 bases not matched to a gene. CDR3 in DNA: TGTGCCAGCAGCTTGAATCCAAGCGGGGGAGCAGATACGCAGTATTTT. Translation: CASSLNPSGGADTQYF.

This chain connects TRBV7-8 to TRBJ2-1, with 9 bases fitting TRBD2. The CDR3 loop spans 15 amino acids. Germline CDR1 SGHVS, CDR2 FQNEAQ. Trimming took 0 bases from V and 9 from J; bases not matched to a gene: 6. CDR3 DNA sequence: TGTGCCAGCAGCTTAGCGTTAGCGGGAGTACGTGAGCAGTTCTTC. This codes for CASSLALAGVREQFF.

This rearrangement joins TRBV6-1 to TRBJ2-7; D unresolved. The CDR3 spans 15 residues. Trimming removed 2 bases at V and 3 bases at J, with 14 bases between. CDR1 and CDR2 (germline): MNHNS, SASEGT. The CDR3 DNA reads TGTGCCAGCAGTGAATCCGGGCAAGGAGACTACGAGCAGTACTTC. Its translation: CASSESGQGDYEQYF.

The CDR3 bases are TGTGCCACCAGTGATCGTAGGGGGACTAACTATGGCTACACCTTC. Protein: CATSDRRGTNYGYTF. The V and J genes are TRBV24-1 and TRBJ1-2, with D perhaps TRBD1 (6 bases). V lost 3 bases, J lost 0 bases, and 10 bases lay in between. The CDR3 sequence is 15 residues long. Germline loops: CDR1 KGHDR, CDR2 SFDVKD.

The chain has TRBV11-1 and TRBJ2-7; D ambiguous. Germline CDR1 SGHAT, CDR2 FQDESV (reference sequence). The CDR3 sequence is 12 residues long. The V end lost 4 bases, the J end lost 8 bases, and 12 bases lay between the germline ends. The CDR3 loop reads CASSSAVVKQYF. The CDR3 coding sequence is TGTGCCAGCAGCTCGGCCGTTGTCAAGCAGTACTTC.

This clone showed up just once. The chain uses TRBV7-2 and TRBJ2-7; 8 bases are a match to TRBD2. The CDR3 sequence is 18 residues long. Germline V gene data show CDR1 as SGHTA and CDR2 as FQGNSA. J lost 0 bases, V lost 6 bases, and 16 bases had no gene match. As DNA, the CDR3 is TGTGCCAGCAGACATTTCTCTACGGTCGCGGGGGGCTCCTACGAGCAGTACTTC. It specifies CASRHFSTVAGGSYEQYF.

V gene TRBV11-2 combines with J gene TRBJ2-3, with 9 nucleotides matching TRBD1. J gave up 4 bases and V 5 bases, and 10 bases lay outside the gene matches. Germline V gene data show CDR1 as SGHAT and CDR2 as FQNNGV. This CDR3 contains 16 residues. CDR3 in DNA: TGTGCCAGCAGCCCGGGACAGGGTGTCTTCGCAGATACGCAGTATTTT. Its protein is CASSPGQGVFADTQYF.

This clone was counted a few times. The chain has TRBV5-1 and TRBJ2-7, with 7 bases aligning to TRBD2. This CDR3 has 18 residues. From germline, CDR1 is SGHRS and CDR2 YFSETQ. The junction had 15 bases not matched to a gene; V was cut back by 1 base and J by 2 bases. The CDR3 here is CASSLRSLWGRGPYEQYF. DNA for the CDR3: TGCGCCAGCAGCTTGAGGTCTTTGTGGGGGAGGGGACCCTACGAGCAGTACTTC.

J is TRBJ2-5 and V is TRBV28; possibly TRBD1 for D (6 bases). Germline CDR1 and CDR2: MDHEN and SYDVKM. The CDR3 runs 16 residues. The V and J ends lost 5 bases and 5 bases respectively, with 21 bases between them. The chain's CDR3 is CASSTRQAEGGETQYF. The CDR3, as DNA: TGTGCCAGCAGTACCAGACAGGCCGAGGGTGGGGAGACCCAGTACTTC.

The J gene is TRBJ2-1, the V gene TRBV4-2; 12 bases map to TRBD2. Germline V gene data show CDR1 as LGHNA and CDR2 as YNFKEQ. Trimming took 2 bases from V and 0 from J; bases not matched to a gene: 11. The CDR3 runs 20 residues. The CDR3 coding sequence is TGTGCCAGCAGCCAATCATCAACTAGCGGGAGGTCCCCCTCCTACAATGAGCAGTTCTTC. Protein product: CASSQSSTSGRSPSYNEQFF.

The rearrangement joins TRBV28 to TRBJ1-1; D might be TRBD1 (5 bases). V was cut by 1 base and J by 4 bases, with 7 bases left in between. CDR1 and CDR2 from the germline V gene are MDHEN and SYDVKM. This CDR3 contains 13 residues. The CDR3 nucleotides read TGTGCCAGCAGTTTATATGGGGGCACTGAAGCTTTCTTT. Protein sequence: CASSLYGGTEAFF.

V is TRBV11-3 and J is TRBJ2-1, with a weak D call TRBD2 (6 bases). This CDR3 has 14 amino acids. Trimming pared 4 bases from V and 3 bases from J, leaving 10 bases between. Per germline, CDR1 SGHNT and CDR2 YENEEA. CDR3 sequence (DNA): TGTGCCAGCAGCTGGGTGGGGGGCTACAATGAGCAGTTCTTC. Translating gives CASSWVGGYNEQFF.

The V gene is TRBV6-5, the J gene TRBJ1-2, with D perhaps matching TRBD1 (6 bases). This CDR3 region has 13 residues. V was pared by 7 bases and J by 4 bases, with 13 bases between. Germline V gives CDR1 MNHEY, CDR2 SVGAGI. The CDR3 sequence is CASTRTALYGYTF. DNA of the CDR3: TGTGCCAGCACCCGGACAGCCCTCTATGGCTACACCTTC.